This T cell receptor beta chain emerged from a study of CD8+ T cells in alopecia areata. Study-wide background: Treatment of the treated patients consisted of oral tofacitinib, 5 to 10 mg twice daily. Study findings and constraints: Clonality was higher in lesional than normal scalp, especially in alopecia totalis/universalis.

Sequencing used cDNA as its template, made by extracting RNA and reverse transcribing it. Clones were read by immunoSEQ multiplex PCR, and TCRdb kept only the in-frame ones, dropping some. The sample lists about 180,000 clones, roughly 60% seen once, with about 1.7% in the top ten. The V gene's germline CDR1 is SNHLY and CDR2 FYNNEI. The ends were cut back, 7 bases at V and 5 bases at J, with 14 bases in the middle. The CDR3 has 13 residues. Researchers gathered lesional scalp punch biopsies and peripheral blood from patients with alopecia areata. Sorting of CD4+ and CD8+ T cells was performed on PBMCs. With respect to this clone: The antigen is undetermined.

The sequence was collected from a human donor with alopecia areata. The sequences come from CD4+ T cells sorted from blood, collected at week 0. The chain combines TRBV2 with TRBJ2-5; D possibly corresponds to TRBD1 (6 bases). DNA for the CDR3: TGTGCCAGCATCACAGGGATGGAGGAGACCCAGTACTTC. This encodes CASITGMEETQYF.